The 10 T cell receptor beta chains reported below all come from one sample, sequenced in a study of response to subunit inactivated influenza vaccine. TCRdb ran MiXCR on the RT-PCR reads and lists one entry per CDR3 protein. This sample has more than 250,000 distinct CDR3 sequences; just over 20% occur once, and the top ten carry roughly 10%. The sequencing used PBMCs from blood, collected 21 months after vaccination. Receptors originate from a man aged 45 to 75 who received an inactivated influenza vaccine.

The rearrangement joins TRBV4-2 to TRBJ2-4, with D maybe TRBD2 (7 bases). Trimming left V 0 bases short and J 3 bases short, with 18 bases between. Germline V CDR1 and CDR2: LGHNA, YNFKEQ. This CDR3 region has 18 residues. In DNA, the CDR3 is TGTGCCAGCAGCCAAGATGGGAAGGGGGGGATTGGCAAAAACATTCAGTACTTC. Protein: CASSQDGKGGIGKNIQYF.

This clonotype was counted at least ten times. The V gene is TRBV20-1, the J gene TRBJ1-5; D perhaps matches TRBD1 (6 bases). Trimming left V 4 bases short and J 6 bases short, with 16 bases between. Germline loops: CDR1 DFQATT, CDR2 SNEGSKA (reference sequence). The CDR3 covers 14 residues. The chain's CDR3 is CSAITGLGGQPQHF. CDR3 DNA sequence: TGCAGTGCTATTACAGGGTTGGGCGGTCAGCCCCAGCATTTT.

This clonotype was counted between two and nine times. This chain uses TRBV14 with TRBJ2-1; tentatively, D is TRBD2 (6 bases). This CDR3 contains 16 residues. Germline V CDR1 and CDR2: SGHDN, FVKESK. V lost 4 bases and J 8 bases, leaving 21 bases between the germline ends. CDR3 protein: CASSPREYMGGYEQFF. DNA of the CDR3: TGTGCCAGCAGCCCGAGGGAGTATATGGGAGGATATGAGCAGTTCTTC. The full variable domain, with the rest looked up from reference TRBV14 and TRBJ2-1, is EAGVTQFPSHSVIEKGQTVTLRCDPISGHDNLYWYRRVMGKEIKFLLHFVKESKQDESGMPNNRFLAERTGGTYSTLKVQPAELEDSGVYFCASSPREYMGGYEQFFGPGTRLTVL.

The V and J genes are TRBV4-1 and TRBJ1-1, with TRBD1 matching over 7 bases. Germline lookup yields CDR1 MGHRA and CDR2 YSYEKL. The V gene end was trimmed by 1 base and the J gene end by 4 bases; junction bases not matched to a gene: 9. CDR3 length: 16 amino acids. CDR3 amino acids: CASSQALGAGGTEAFF. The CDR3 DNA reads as TGCGCCAGCAGCCAAGCCTTGGGGGCAGGGGGCACTGAAGCTTTCTTT.

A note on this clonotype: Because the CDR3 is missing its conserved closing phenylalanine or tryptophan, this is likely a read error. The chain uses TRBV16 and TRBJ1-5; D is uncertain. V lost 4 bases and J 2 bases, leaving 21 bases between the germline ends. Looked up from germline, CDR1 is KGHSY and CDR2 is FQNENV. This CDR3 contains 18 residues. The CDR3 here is CASSPFGPLPEGNQPQHC. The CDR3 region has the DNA TGTGCCAGCAGCCCATTCGGGCCACTCCCCGAGGGCAATCAGCCCCAGCATTGT.

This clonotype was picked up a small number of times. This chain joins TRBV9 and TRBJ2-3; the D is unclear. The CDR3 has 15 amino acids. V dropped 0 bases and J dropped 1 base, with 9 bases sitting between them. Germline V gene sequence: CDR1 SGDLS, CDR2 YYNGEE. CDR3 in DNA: TGTGCCAGCAGCGTAGGTATTAGGCGCACAGATACGCAGTATTTT. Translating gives CASSVGIRRTDTQYF.

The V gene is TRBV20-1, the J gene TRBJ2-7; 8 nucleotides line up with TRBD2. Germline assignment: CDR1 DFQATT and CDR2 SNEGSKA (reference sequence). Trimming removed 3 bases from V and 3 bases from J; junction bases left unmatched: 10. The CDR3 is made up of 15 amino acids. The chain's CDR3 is CSARAEAGAFYEQYF. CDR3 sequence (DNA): TGCAGTGCTAGGGCCGAAGCGGGGGCATTCTACGAGCAGTACTTC.

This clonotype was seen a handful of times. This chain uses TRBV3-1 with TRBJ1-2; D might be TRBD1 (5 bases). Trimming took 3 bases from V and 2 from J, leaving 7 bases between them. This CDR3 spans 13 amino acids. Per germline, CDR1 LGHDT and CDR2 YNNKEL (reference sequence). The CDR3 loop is CASSHRVNYGYTF. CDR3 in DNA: TGTGCCAGCAGCCACAGGGTAAACTATGGCTACACCTTC.

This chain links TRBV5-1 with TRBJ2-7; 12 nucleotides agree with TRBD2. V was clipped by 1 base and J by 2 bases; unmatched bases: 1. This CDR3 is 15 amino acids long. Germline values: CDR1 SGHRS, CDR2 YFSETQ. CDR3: CASSLRTSGTYEQYF. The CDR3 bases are TGCGCCAGCAGCTTGAGGACTAGCGGGACCTACGAGCAGTACTTC.

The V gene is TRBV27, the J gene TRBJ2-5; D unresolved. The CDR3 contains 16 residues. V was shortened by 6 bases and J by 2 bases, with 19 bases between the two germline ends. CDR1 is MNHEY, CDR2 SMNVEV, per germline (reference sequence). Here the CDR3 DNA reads TGTGCCAGCAGACCTTACTGGGGAAACGAACAAGAGACCCAGTACTTC. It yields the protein CASRPYWGNEQETQYF.